This T cell receptor (beta chain) was captured by sequencing in a study of cytomegalovirus exposure and HLA in healthy donors. Study-level findings and limits: Accurate HLA-A and HLA-B prediction from TCR beta sequences was reported for most subjects. CMV serostatus was the sole immune exposure data available.

V dropped 6 bases and J dropped 2; count of bases not matched to a gene: 6. Per germline, CDR1 SGHKS and CDR2 YYEKEE (reference sequence). There are 14 residues in the CDR3. Worth noting for this clone: Its antigen is unknown.

The study ran its PCR with 60 Vbeta and 13 Jbeta primers. Method: immunoSEQ multiplex PCR; TCRdb's copy keeps in-frame clones and lacks some. The data hold about 170,000 clones, with roughly 73% observed a single time. Regarding donors, all were healthy bone marrow donors. The chain employs TRBV5-5 and TRBJ2-3; 7 bases line up with TRBD2. Sample: PBMCs. The TCR comes from a female donor in good health and CMV-seronegative. CDR3 in DNA: TGTGCCAGCAACTCCCGGGACTACACAGATACGCAGTATTTT. This codes for CASNSRDYTDTQYF.